The entry that follows covers one T cell receptor beta chain sequence. Germline CDR1 reads LGHNA; CDR2 reads YSLEER. CDR3 length: 16 amino acids. Trimming took off 0 bases at V and 6 bases at J, with 14 bases between the two ends. The data originate from a study of shared clonotypes between healthy human individuals. CD45RO-negative cells were positively selected for CCR7, leaving out terminally differentiated effector memory CD45RA+ cells. Execution of the assay was at deep level. The repertoire was sequenced with immunoSEQ multiplex PCR; TCRdb's copy has only in-frame clones and lacks some. The sample lists millions of clones; about 92% were seen once.

V usage is TRBV4-3 and J usage is TRBJ2-2, with D tentatively TRBD1 (6 bases). The sample consisted of naive CD8+ T cells from PBMCs. This TCR came from a young man in good health. Some clones in this sample may be carry-over from other donors' samples. This chain's CDR3 is CASSQDATGSSGELFF. In nucleotides, the CDR3 is TGCGCCAGCAGCCAAGATGCCACAGGGTCATCCGGGGAGCTGTTTTTT.